The rows below give T cell receptor beta chains drawn from one sample of a study of CD8 T cells in ankylosing spondylitis. MiXCR, run by TCRdb on the 5' RACE reads, gives a single entry per CDR3 protein. This table holds fewer than 750,000 distinct CDR3 sequences, about 20% found once. Source material: blood, either unsorted or a sorted T cell fraction (not recorded which). These receptors all stem from a male donor with ankylosing spondylitis. The CDR3 runs from the conserved cysteine through the conserved F or W. Fields, in order: V gene, J gene, clone size, D gene, CDR3 protein, CDR3 DNA. A D gene is named only where the DNA matches it firmly. Size tells how often a clone was seen (once, few, many) or the class of an expanded clone, and some rows leave it out.

V: TRBV4-3; J: TRBJ2-7; size: few; D: TRBD2; CDR3: CASSQESISGSSYEQYF; DNA: TGCGCCAGCAGCCAAGAGTCCATTAGCGGGAGCTCCTACGAGCAGTACTTC
V: TRBV18; J: TRBJ1-2; size: few; D: .; CDR3: CASSPSGVSAGGYTF; DNA: TGTGCCAGCTCACCAAGCGGGGTTTCCGCTGGTGGCTACACCTTC
V: TRBV7-7; J: TRBJ2-1; size: .; D: TRBD2; CDR3: CASSLGASGGAWNEQFF; DNA: TGTGCTAGCAGCTTAGGAGCTAGCGGGGGGGCGTGGAATGAGCAGTTCTTC
V: TRBV7-9; J: TRBJ2-5; size: few; D: .; CDR3: CASSLPPAETQYF; DNA: TGTGCCAGCAGCTTGCCCCCGGCGGAGACCCAGTACTTC
V: TRBV15; J: TRBJ2-3; size: .; D: .; CDR3: CATSRVYTSPRTDTQYF; DNA: TGTGCCACCAGCAGAGTCTACACCTCTCCGAGGACAGATACGCAGTATTTT
V: TRBV7-8; J: TRBJ2-7; size: .; D: .; CDR3: CASSRLLGGSYEQYF; DNA: TGTGCCAGCAGCCGCCTCTTGGGTGGATCCTACGAGCAGTACTTC
V: TRBV11-2; J: TRBJ2-3; size: few; D: .; CDR3: CASSPYSSDTQYF; DNA: TGTGCCAGCAGCCCCTACAGTTCAGATACGCAGTATTTT
V: TRBV7-2; J: TRBJ2-3; size: .; D: .; CDR3: CASSLERIGSDTQYF; DNA: TGTGCCAGCAGCTTAGAACGCATTGGTTCCGATACGCAGTATTTT
V: TRBV15; J: TRBJ2-2; size: .; D: .; CDR3: CATRIASVAGELFF; DNA: TGTGCCACCCGCATAGCTAGCGTAGCCGGGGAGCTGTTTTTT
V: TRBV20-1; J: TRBJ2-2; size: few; D: .; CDR3: CSASWGIGGELFF; DNA: TGCAGTGCTAGCTGGGGGATTGGCGGGGAGCTGTTTTTT
V: TRBV7-9; J: TRBJ2-2; size: few; D: .; CDR3: CASNRKTGAGDGELFF; DNA: TGTGCCAGCAACAGAAAGACAGGCGCGGGGGACGGGGAGCTGTTTTTT
V: TRBV15; J: TRBJ2-3; size: .; D: TRBD2; CDR3: CATSRELAGPGDTQYF; DNA: TGTGCCACCAGCAGAGAACTAGCGGGACCAGGTGATACGCAGTATTTT
V: TRBV5-5; J: TRBJ1-5; size: few; D: TRBD1; CDR3: CASSKGTVGDQPQHF; DNA: TGTGCCAGCAGCAAAGGGACAGTGGGGGATCAGCCCCAGCATTTT
V: TRBV28; J: TRBJ1-1; size: many; D: .; CDR3: CASSSYMNTEAFF; DNA: TGTGCCAGCAGTTCATACATGAACACTGAAGCTTTCTTT
V: TRBV11-2; J: TRBJ2-5; size: few; D: .; CDR3: CASSPARWQQETQYF; DNA: TGTGCCAGCAGCCCGGCGAGGTGGCAGCAAGAGACCCAGTACTTC
V: TRBV7-2; J: TRBJ2-7; size: few; D: TRBD2; CDR3: CASSRLAGVSDEQYF; DNA: TGTGCCAGCAGCAGACTAGCGGGAGTCTCAGACGAGCAGTACTTC
V: TRBV5-1; J: TRBJ2-5; size: .; D: .; CDR3: CANSSGGTQETQYF; DNA: TGCGCCAACAGCTCGGGCGGGACGCAAGAGACCCAGTACTTC
V: TRBV5-1; J: TRBJ2-7; size: few; D: TRBD1; CDR3: CASSFRGTDYEQYF; DNA: TGCGCCAGCAGCTTCCGAGGGACAGACTACGAGCAGTACTTC
V: TRBV7-9; J: TRBJ2-7; size: few; D: .; CDR3: CASSAEDRYEQYF; DNA: TGTGCCAGCAGCGCGGAGGACAGATACGAGCAGTACTTC
V: TRBV7-2; J: TRBJ2-5; size: few; D: TRBD1; CDR3: CASSLGTAKETQYF; DNA: TGTGCCAGCAGCTTGGGGACAGCTAAAGAGACCCAGTACTTC
V: TRBV5-1; J: TRBJ1-1; size: many; D: .; CDR3: CASSLAPGNTEAFF; DNA: TGCGCCAGCAGCTTGGCCCCGGGGAACACTGAAGCTTTCTTT
V: TRBV6-5; J: TRBJ2-3; size: .; D: TRBD2; CDR3: CASSSPSGGSSRRTDTQYF; DNA: TGTGCCAGCAGTTCCCCTAGCGGGGGGTCTTCGAGACGCACAGATACGCAGTATTTT
V: TRBV5-1; J: TRBJ1-2; size: .; D: TRBD1; CDR3: CASSPGQEGYGYTF; DNA: TGCGCCAGCAGCCCCGGACAGGAAGGCTATGGCTACACCTTC
V: TRBV14; J: TRBJ2-7; size: .; D: TRBD1; CDR3: CASSQDYYGERGQGIYEQYF; DNA: TGTGCCAGCAGCCAAGATTATTATGGAGAAAGAGGACAGGGGATCTACGAGCAGTACTTC
V: TRBV3-1; J: TRBJ2-4; size: .; D: .; CDR3: CASSPRGGVAKNIQYF; DNA: TGTGCCAGCAGCCCCAGGGGAGGAGTCGCCAAAAACATTCAGTACTTC
V: TRBV4-1; J: TRBJ1-5; size: .; D: .; CDR3: CASSQEGLNSNQPQHF; DNA: TGCGCCAGCAGCCAAGAAGGTCTAAATAGCAATCAGCCCCAGCATTTT
V: TRBV12-3/TRBV12-4; J: TRBJ1-4; size: many; D: .; CDR3: CASSFEVEKLFF; DNA: TGTGCCAGCAGTTTTGAGGTTGAAAAACTGTTTTTT
V: TRBV14; J: TRBJ2-1; size: .; D: TRBD2; CDR3: CASSPTGLAGNEQFF; DNA: TGTGCCAGCAGCCCCACGGGACTAGCGGGCAATGAGCAGTTCTTC
V: TRBV5-1; J: TRBJ2-5; size: .; D: TRBD2; CDR3: CASSLVSGRAGETQYF; DNA: TGCGCCAGCAGCTTGGTTAGCGGGAGGGCCGGAGAGACCCAGTACTTC
V: TRBV12-3/TRBV12-4; J: TRBJ1-5; size: .; D: .; CDR3: CASSIRVEGGNQPQHF; DNA: TGTGCCAGCAGTATCCGGGTTGAGGGCGGCAATCAGCCCCAGCATTTT
V: TRBV9; J: TRBJ1-5; size: few; D: .; CDR3: CASSVEGGSEPQHF; DNA: TGTGCCAGCAGCGTAGAGGGCGGTTCGGAGCCCCAGCATTTT
V: TRBV15; J: TRBJ1-5; size: few; D: .; CDR3: CATSRTLGAQNQPQHF; DNA: TGTGCCACCAGCAGGACTCTGGGGGCACAAAATCAGCCCCAGCATTTT
V: TRBV7-8; J: TRBJ2-3; size: .; D: TRBD2; CDR3: CASSPPLAGGTFTDHTQYF; DNA: TGTGCCAGCAGCCCCCCCCTAGCGGGAGGGACCTTCACAGATCATACGCAGTATTTT
V: TRBV20-1; J: TRBJ2-3; size: .; D: TRBD2; CDR3: CSARAASGGSDTQYF; DNA: TGCAGTGCTAGAGCAGCTAGCGGGGGGTCAGATACGCAGTATTTT